This T cell receptor beta chain emerged from a study of blood T cells in healthy people across ages. RNA extraction gave at least 5 micrograms of total RNA per sample. CDR3 length: 16 residues. Per germline, CDR1 MNHEY and CDR2 SVGAGI. V trimming: 5 bases; J trimming: 6 bases; junction bases outside the gene matches: 11. This clonotype was recorded many times. A second PCR of about 7 to 12 cycles used a sample-barcoded 5' primer and a J-beta primer mix. A template-switch adaptor containing 12 random nucleotides labeled each cDNA molecule. Every individual sample yielded 3 million or more paired-end reads (each containing CDR3). TCRdb re-analysed the 5' RACE reads in MiXCR, keeping a single row per CDR3 protein. The data show 1.5 million to 2 million distinct CDR3 sequences, about 30% seen once.

The V call is TRBV6-5, the J call TRBJ2-1; 9 positions agree with TRBD1. The sample consisted of blood. The TCR was taken from a woman in her 30s in good health. CDR3 DNA sequence: TGTGCCAGCAGTCCCCTCACAGGGGGCGCCGGCAATGAGCAGTTCTTC. Its translation: CASSPLTGGAGNEQFF.